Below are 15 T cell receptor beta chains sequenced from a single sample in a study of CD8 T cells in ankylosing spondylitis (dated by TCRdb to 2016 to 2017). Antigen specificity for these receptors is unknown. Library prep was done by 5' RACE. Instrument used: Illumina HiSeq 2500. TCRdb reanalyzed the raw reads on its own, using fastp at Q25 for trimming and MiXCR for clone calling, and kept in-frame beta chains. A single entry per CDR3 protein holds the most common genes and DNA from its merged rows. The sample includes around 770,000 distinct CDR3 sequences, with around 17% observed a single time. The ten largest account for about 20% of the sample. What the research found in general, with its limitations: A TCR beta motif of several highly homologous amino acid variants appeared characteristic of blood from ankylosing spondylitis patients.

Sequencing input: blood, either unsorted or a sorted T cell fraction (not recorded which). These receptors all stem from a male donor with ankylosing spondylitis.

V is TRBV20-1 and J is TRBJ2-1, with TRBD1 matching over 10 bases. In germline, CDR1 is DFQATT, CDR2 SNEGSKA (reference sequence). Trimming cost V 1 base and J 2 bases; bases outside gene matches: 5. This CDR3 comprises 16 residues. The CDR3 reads CSARGKTGGAYNEQFF. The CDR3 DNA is TGCAGTGCTAGAGGAAAGACAGGGGGCGCCTACAATGAGCAGTTCTTC.

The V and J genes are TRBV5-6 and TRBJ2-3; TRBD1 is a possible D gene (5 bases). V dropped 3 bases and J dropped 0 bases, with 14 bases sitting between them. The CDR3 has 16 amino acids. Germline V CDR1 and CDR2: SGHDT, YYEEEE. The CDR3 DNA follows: TGTGCCAGCAGCTCGCAACCAGGGATGAGCACAGATACGCAGTATTTT. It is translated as CASSSQPGMSTDTQYF.

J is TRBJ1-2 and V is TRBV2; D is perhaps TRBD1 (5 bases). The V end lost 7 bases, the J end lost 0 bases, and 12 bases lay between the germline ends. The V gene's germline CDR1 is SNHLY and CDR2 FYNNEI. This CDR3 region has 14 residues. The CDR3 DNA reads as TGTGCCAGCATACAGGACTCAGCTAACTATGGCTACACCTTC. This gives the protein CASIQDSANYGYTF.

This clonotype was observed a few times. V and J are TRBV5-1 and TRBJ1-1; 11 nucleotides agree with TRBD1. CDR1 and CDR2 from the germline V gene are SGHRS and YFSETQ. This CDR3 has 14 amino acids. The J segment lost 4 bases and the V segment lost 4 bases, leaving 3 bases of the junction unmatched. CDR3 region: CASSPDRGLTEAFF. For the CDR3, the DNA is TGCGCCAGCAGCCCGGACAGGGGGCTCACTGAAGCTTTCTTT.

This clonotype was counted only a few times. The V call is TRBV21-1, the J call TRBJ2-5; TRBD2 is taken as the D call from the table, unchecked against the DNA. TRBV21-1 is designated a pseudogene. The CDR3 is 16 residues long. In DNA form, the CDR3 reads TGTGCCAGCAGCAAAGCGGAGACGGGAGGAGGGGAGACCCAGTACTTC. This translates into CASSKAETGGGETQYF.

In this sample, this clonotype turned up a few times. The CDR3 coding sequence is TGTGCCAGCAGCCAAGACAGGGGGCGTTTTCTGGGCTACACCTTC. Protein product: CASSQDRGRFLGYTF. This chain links TRBV4-2 with TRBJ1-2, with TRBD1 identical over 8 bases. With V trimmed by 0 bases and J by 8 bases, 8 bases remained unmatched. CDR1 is LGHNA and CDR2 is YNFKEQ in the germline V gene. The CDR3 has 15 amino acids.

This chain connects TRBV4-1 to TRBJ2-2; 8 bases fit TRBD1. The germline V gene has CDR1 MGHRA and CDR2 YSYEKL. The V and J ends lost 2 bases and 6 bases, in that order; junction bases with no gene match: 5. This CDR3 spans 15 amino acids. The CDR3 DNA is TGCGCCAGCAGCCAACCGGACAGGGAGTCCGGGGAGCTGTTTTTT. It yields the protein CASSQPDRESGELFF.

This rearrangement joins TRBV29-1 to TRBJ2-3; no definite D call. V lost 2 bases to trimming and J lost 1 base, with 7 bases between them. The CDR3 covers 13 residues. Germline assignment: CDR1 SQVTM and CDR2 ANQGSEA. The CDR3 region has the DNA TGCAGCGTTGAACGTCCCGGCACAGATACGCAGTATTTT. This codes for CSVERPGTDTQYF.

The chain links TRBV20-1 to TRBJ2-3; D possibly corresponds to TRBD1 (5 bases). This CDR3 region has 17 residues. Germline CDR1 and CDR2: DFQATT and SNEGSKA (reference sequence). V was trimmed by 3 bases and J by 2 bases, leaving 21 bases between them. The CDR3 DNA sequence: TGCAGTGCTAGTTCTTCTCCCCAGGGTCAACACACAGATACGCAGTATTTT. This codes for CSASSSPQGQHTDTQYF.

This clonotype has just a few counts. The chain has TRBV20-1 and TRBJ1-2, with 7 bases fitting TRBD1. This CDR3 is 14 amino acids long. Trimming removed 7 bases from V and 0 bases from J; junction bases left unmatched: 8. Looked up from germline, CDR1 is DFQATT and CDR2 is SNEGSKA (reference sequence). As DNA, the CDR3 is TGCAGTGGGGGACAGTCAACTTCTAACTATGGCTACACCTTC. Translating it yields CSGGQSTSNYGYTF.

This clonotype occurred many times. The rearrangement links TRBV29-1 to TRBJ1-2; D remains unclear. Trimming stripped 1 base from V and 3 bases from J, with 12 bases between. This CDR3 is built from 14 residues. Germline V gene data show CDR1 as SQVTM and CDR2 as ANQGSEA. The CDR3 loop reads CSVEVGRGDYGYTF. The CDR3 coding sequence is TGCAGCGTTGAAGTAGGGCGCGGGGACTATGGCTACACCTTC. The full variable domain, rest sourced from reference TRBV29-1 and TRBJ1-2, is SAVISQKPSRDICQRGTSLTIQCQVDSQVTMMFWYRQQPGQSLTLIATANQGSEATYESGFVIDKFPISRPNLTFSTLTVSNMSPEDSSIYLCSVEVGRGDYGYTFGSGTRLTVV.

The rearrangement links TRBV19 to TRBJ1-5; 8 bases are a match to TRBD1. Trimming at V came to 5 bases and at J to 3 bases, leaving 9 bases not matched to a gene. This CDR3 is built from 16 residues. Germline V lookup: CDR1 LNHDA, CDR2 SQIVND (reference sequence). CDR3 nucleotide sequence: TGTGCCAGTAGTGTACAACAGGGGGGGTACAATCAGCCCCAGCATTTT. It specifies CASSVQQGGYNQPQHF.

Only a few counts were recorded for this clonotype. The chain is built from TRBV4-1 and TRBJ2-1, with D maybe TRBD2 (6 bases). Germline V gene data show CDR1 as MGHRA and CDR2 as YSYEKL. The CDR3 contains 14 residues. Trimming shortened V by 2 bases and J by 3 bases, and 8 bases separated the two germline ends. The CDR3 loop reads CASSQIGGYNEQFF. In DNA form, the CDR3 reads TGCGCCAGCAGCCAAATCGGGGGCTACAATGAGCAGTTCTTC.

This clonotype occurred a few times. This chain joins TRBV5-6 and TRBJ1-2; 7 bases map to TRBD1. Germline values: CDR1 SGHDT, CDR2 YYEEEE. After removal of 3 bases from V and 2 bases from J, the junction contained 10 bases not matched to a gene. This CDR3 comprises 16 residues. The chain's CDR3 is CASSSRDSRKNYGYTF. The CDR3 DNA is TGTGCCAGCAGCTCAAGGGACAGCCGAAAAAACTATGGCTACACCTTC.

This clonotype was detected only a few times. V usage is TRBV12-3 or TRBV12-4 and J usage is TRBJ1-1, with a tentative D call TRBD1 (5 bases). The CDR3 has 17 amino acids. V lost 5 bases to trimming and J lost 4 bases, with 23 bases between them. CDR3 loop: CASSPRWRGGWGTEAFF. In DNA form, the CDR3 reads TGTGCCAGCAGTCCCCGATGGAGGGGCGGGTGGGGCACTGAAGCTTTCTTT.